This T cell receptor beta chain was recovered during a study of T-cell reconstitution after alpha-beta-depleted transplantation in children. This clonotype was picked up many times. Unique molecular identifiers were used to barcode this TCRbeta library. TCRdb passed the PCR reads through MiXCR, listing each CDR3 protein once. The top ten clones hold around 3.1% of a sample with roughly 200,000 distinct CDR3 sequences, roughly 7.5% of them seen once. V was pared by 6 bases and J by 8 bases, with 17 bases between. The CDR3 has 14 residues. This TCR was sampled from a human donor who donated a stem cell graft to a child with Wiskott-Aldrich syndrome. Specimen: PBMCs from the stem cell graft donor, collected from the stem cell graft. J is TRBJ2-1 and V is TRBV12-3 or TRBV12-4; a possible D gene is TRBD2 (6 bases). The CDR3 is CASRAGGPTHEQFF. The CDR3 DNA reads TGTGCCAGCAGGGCTGGAGGGCCGACCCATGAGCAGTTCTTC.